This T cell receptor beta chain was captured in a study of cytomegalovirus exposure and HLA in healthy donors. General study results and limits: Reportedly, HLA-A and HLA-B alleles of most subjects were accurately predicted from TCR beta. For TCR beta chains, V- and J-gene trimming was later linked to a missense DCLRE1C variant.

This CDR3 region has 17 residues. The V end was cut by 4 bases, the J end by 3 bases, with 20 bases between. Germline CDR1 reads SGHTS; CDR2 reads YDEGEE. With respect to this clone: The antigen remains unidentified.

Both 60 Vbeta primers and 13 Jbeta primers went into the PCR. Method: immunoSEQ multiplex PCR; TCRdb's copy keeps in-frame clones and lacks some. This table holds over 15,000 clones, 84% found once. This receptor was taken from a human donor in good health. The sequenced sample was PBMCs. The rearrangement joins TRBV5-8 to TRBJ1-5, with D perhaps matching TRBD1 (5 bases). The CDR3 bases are TGTGCCAGCAGCCGGGGGGATGGCCCCGGGGCCAATCAGCCCCAGCATTTT. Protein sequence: CASSRGDGPGANQPQHF.